The rows below give T cell receptor beta chains drawn from one sample of a study of vaccination and CD4 T cells after COVID-19. TCRdb used MiXCR to reprocess the PCR reads, holding one entry per CDR3 protein. The table lists about 10,000 distinct CDR3 sequences, around 40% of them singletons. No antigen is known for these receptors. Sequencing was done on a sample of CD4+ T cells from blood, cultured in vitro. Every receptor here comes from a human donor who had recovered from COVID-19. The CDR3 runs from the conserved cysteine through the conserved F or W. Fields, in order: J gene, V gene, D gene, clone size, CDR3 DNA, CDR3 protein. The D gene is left open where the match is weak. Part of the rows lack a size; the others show once, few, many or a class for expanded clones.

J: TRBJ1-2
V: TRBV19
D: -
size: few
DNA: TGTGCCAGTAGCGCCCGAAACTATGGCTACACCTTC
CDR3: CASSARNYGYTF

J: TRBJ2-2
V: TRBV4-1
D: -
size: once
DNA: TGCGCCAGCAGCCAAGTAGGGTCGGGGAGGGGGGAGCTGTTTTTT
CDR3: CASSQVGSGRGELFF

J: TRBJ1-2
V: TRBV11-2
D: -
size: -
DNA: TGTGCCAGCGCAGGGCGGGCCTATGGCTACACCTTC
CDR3: CASAGRAYGYTF

J: TRBJ2-3
V: TRBV5-1
D: -
size: -
DNA: TGCGCCAGCAGCTTCACAGGATTCAGCACAGATACGCAGTATTTT
CDR3: CASSFTGFSTDTQYF

J: TRBJ1-1
V: TRBV6-1
D: -
size: -
DNA: TGTGCCAGCAGTCACGGGGGTGGGACTGAAGCTTTCTTT
CDR3: CASSHGGGTEAFF

J: TRBJ1-2
V: TRBV12-3/TRBV12-4
D: -
size: -
DNA: TGTGCCAGCGGATCCGTAGGAGGCTACACCTTC
CDR3: CASGSVGGYTF

J: TRBJ2-5
V: TRBV5-5
D: TRBD1
size: few
DNA: TGTGCCAGCAGTCTCCACACAGGGGGCTCTCAGACCCAGTACTTC
CDR3: CASSLHTGGSQTQYF

J: TRBJ1-2
V: TRBV3-1
D: -
size: -
DNA: TGTGCCAGCAGCCTTTCATCTAACTATGGCTACACCTTC
CDR3: CASSLSSNYGYTF

J: TRBJ2-6
V: TRBV20-1
D: -
size: -
DNA: TGCAGTGCTTTAAGGGGCAGGGCATCCTCTGGGGCCAACGTCCTGACTTTC
CDR3: CSALRGRASSGANVLTF

J: TRBJ1-5
V: TRBV20-1
D: -
size: -
DNA: TGCAGTGCTAGAGTTCGGGGCCAATTTATTAGCAATCAGCCCCAGCATTTT
CDR3: CSARVRGQFISNQPQHF

J: TRBJ1-6
V: TRBV3-1
D: -
size: -
DNA: TGTGCCAGCAGCCAAGGGGTGCCAGGGTCAAATTCACCCCTCCACTTT
CDR3: CASSQGVPGSNSPLHF

J: TRBJ2-7
V: TRBV19
D: TRBD1
size: few
DNA: TGTGCCAGTAGTATCCGGACAGGGTGGGAGCAGTACTTC
CDR3: CASSIRTGWEQYF